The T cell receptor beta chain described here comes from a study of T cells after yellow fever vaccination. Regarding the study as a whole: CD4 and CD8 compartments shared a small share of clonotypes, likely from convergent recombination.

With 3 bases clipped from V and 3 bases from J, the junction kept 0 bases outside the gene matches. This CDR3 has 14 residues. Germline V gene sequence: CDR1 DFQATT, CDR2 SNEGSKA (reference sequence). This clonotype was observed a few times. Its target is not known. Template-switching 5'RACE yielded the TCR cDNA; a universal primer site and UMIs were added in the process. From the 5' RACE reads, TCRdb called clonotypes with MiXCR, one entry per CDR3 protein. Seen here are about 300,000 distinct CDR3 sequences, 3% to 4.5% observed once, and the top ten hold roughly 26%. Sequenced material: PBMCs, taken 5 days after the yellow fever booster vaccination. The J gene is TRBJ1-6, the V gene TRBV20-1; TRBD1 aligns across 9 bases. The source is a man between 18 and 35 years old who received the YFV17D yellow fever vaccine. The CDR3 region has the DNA TGCAGTGCTAGGGGACAGGGCTATAATTCACCCCTCCACTTT. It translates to CSARGQGYNSPLHF.